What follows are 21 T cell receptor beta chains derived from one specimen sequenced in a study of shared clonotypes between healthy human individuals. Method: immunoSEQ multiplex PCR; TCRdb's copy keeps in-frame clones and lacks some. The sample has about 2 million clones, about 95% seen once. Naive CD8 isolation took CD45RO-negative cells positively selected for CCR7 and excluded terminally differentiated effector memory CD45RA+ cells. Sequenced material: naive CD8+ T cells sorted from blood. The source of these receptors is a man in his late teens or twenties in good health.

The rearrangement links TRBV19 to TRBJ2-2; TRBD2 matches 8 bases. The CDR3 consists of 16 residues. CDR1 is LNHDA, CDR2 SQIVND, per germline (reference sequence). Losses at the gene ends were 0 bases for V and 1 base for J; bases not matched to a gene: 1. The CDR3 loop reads CASSIDREGNTGELFF. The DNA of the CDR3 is TGTGCCAGTAGTATAGACCGGGAGGGGAACACCGGGGAGCTGTTTTTT.

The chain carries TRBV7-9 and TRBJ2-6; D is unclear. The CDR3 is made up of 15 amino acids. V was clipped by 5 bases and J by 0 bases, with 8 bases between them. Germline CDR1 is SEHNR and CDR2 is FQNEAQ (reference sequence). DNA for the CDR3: TGTGCCAGCAGCGGGCGAATCTCTGGGGCCAACGTCCTGACTTTC. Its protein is CASSGRISGANVLTF. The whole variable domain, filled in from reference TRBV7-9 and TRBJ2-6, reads DTGVSQNPRHKITKRGQNVTFRCDPISEHNRLYWYRQTLGQGPEFLTYFQNEAQLEKSRLLSDRFSAERPKGSFSTLEIQRTEQGDSAMYLCASSGRISGANVLTFGAGSRLTVL.

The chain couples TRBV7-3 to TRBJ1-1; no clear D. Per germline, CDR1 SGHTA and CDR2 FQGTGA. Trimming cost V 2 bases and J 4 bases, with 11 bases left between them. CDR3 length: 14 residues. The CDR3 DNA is TGTGCCAGCAGCTTAGCGGGTATGGGCACTGAAGCTTTCTTT. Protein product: CASSLAGMGTEAFF. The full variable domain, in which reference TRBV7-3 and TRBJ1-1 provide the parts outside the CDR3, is GAGVSQTPSNKVTEKGKYVELRCDPISGHTALYWYRQSLGQGPEFLIYFQGTGAADDSGLPNDRFFAVRPEGSVSTLKIQRTERGDSAVYLCASSLAGMGTEAFFGQGTRLTVV.

Written as DNA, the CDR3 is TGTGCCAGCAGCTCCCCCCTCTTAGATCCCTTGTACCAAGAGACCCAGTACTTC. Amino acid sequence: CASSSPLLDPLYQETQYF. The genes are TRBV11-3 and TRBJ2-5; D is undetermined. Trimming cost V 4 bases and J 0 bases, with 21 bases left between them. Germline CDR1 and CDR2: SGHNT and YENEEA. This CDR3 region has 18 residues.

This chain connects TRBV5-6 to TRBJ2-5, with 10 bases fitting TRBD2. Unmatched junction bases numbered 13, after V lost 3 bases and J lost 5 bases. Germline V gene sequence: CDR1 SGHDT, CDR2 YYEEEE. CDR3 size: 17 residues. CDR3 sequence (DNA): TGTGCCAGCAGCTCGGTAGTAGCGGGAGGACGGGAGGAGACCCAGTACTTC. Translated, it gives CASSSVVAGGREETQYF.

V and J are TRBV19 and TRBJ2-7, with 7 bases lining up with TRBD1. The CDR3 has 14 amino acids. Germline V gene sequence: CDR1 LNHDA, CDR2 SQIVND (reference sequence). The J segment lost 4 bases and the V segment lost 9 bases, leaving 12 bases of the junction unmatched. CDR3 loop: CARIFRDRHYEQYF. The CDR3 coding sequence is TGTGCCAGAATCTTCCGGGACAGACATTACGAGCAGTACTTC.

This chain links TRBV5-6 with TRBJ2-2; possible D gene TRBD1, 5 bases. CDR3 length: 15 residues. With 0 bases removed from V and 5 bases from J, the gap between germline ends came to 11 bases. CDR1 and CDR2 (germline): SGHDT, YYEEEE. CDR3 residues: CASSLEGHATGELFF. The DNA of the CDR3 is TGTGCCAGCAGCTTGGAGGGGCATGCTACCGGGGAGCTGTTTTTT.

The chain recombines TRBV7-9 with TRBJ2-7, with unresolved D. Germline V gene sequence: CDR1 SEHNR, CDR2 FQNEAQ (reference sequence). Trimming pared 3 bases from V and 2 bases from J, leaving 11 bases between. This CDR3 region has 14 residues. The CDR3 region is CASSFEPGAYEQYF. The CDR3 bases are TGTGCCAGCAGCTTTGAACCAGGTGCCTACGAGCAGTACTTC.

The CDR3 loop reads CASSVDMGIQYF. The CDR3 DNA sequence: TGTGCCAGCAGCGTAGACATGGGCATTCAGTACTTC. The chain carries TRBV9 and TRBJ2-4, with D uncertain. Trimming took off 0 bases at V and 9 bases at J, with 7 bases between the two ends. Germline-derived CDR1 and CDR2 are SGDLS and YYNGEE. This CDR3 is 12 amino acids long.

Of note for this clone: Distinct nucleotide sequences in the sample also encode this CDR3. The CDR3 is CASSGGNTEAFF. CDR3 nucleotides: TGTGCCAGTTCCGGGGGGAACACTGAAGCTTTCTTT. The chain is built from TRBV5-4 and TRBJ1-1; maybe TRBD1 (5 bases). The CDR3 spans 12 residues. The V end was cut by 8 bases, the J end by 1 base, with 9 bases between. Germline CDR1 and CDR2: SGHNT and YYREEE (reference sequence).

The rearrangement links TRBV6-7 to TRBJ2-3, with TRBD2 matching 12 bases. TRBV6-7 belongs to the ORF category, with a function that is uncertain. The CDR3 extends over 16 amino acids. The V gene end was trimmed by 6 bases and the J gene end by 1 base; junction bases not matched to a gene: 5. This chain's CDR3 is CASSFWTSGGTDTQYF. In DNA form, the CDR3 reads TGTGCCAGCAGCTTTTGGACTAGCGGGGGCACAGATACGCAGTATTTT.

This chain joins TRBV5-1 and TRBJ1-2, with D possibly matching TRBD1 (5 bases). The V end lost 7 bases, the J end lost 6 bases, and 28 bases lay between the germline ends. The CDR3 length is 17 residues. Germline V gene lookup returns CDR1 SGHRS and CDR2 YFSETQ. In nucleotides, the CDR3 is TGCGCCAGCCTCAGTGGGATGGGGCGCGCAGGGCCCGATGGCTACACCTTC. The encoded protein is CASLSGMGRAGPDGYTF.

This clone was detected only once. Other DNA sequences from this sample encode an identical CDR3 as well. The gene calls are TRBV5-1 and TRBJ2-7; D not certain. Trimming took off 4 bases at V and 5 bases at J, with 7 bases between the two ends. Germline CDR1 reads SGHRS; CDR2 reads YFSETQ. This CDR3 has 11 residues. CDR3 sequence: CASSLGDEQYF. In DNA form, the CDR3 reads TGCGCCAGCAGCCTAGGCGACGAGCAGTACTTC.

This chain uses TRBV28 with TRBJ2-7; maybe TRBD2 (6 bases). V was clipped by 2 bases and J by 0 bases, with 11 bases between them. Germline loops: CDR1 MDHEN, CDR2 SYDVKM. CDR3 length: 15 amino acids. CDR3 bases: TGTGCCAGCAGTTTAGGTTGGGACTTCTCCTACGAGCAGTACTTC. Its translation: CASSLGWDFSYEQYF.

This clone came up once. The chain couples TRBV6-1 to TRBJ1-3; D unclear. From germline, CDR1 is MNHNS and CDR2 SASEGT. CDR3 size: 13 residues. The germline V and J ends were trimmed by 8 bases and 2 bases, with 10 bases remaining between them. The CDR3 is CASGWVTGNTIYF. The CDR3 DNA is TGTGCCAGCGGATGGGTTACTGGAAACACCATATATTTT.

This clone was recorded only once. CDR3 DNA: TGTGCCAGCAGCTTTAATCCCGGAAAGGCCTACGAGCAGTACTTC. This codes for CASSFNPGKAYEQYF. The chain combines TRBV11-2 with TRBJ2-7; D ambiguous. V dropped 3 bases and J dropped 2 bases, with 14 bases sitting between them. The CDR3 consists of 15 residues. From germline, CDR1 is SGHAT and CDR2 FQNNGV.

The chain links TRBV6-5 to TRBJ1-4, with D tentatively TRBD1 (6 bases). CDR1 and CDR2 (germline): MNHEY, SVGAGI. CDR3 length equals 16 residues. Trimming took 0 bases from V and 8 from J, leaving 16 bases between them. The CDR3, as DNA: TGTGCCAGCAGTTACTCAGGGGCAGGGGAGGGGGAAAAACTGTTTTTT. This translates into CASSYSGAGEGEKLFF.

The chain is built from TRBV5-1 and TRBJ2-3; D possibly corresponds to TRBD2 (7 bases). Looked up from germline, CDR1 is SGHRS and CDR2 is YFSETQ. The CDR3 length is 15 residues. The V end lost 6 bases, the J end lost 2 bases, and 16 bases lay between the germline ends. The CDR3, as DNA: TGCGCCAGCACCCTTCGGGGGGCCCCCACAGATACGCAGTATTTT. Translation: CASTLRGAPTDTQYF. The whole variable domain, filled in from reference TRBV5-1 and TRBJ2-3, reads KAGVTQTPRYLIKTRGQQVTLSCSPISGHRSVSWYQQTPGQGLQFLFEYFSETQRNKGNFPGRFSGRQFSNSRSEMNVSTLELGDSALYLCASTLRGAPTDTQYFGPGTRLTVL.

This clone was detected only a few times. The CDR3 protein is CASRKGVWEETQYF. In nucleotides, the CDR3 is TGTGCCAGCAGGAAGGGGGTCTGGGAAGAGACCCAGTACTTC. This chain joins TRBV6-6 and TRBJ2-5, with D possibly matching TRBD1 (6 bases). This CDR3 has 14 amino acids. V lost 6 bases to trimming and J lost 3 bases, with 14 bases between them. CDR1 and CDR2 (germline): MNHNY, SVGAGI (reference sequence).

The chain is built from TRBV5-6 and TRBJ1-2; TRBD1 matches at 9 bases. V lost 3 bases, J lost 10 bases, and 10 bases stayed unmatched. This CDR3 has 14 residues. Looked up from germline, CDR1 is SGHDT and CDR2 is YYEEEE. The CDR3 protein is CASSSGTGRFDYTF. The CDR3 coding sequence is TGTGCCAGCAGCTCCGGGACAGGGAGATTTGACTACACCTTC.

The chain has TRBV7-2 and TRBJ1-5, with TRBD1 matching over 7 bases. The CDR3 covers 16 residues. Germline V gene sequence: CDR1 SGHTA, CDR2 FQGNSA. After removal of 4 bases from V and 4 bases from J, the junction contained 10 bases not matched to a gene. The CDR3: CASSSSAQGWNQPQHF. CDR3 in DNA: TGTGCCAGCAGCTCCTCGGCACAGGGGTGGAATCAGCCCCAGCATTTT.